The 8 T cell receptor beta chains below were found in one sample sequenced in a study of T-cell memory formation after mild COVID-19. Each CDR3 protein is one row after TCRdb ran MiXCR on the 5' RACE reads. The sample has 220,000 or so distinct CDR3 sequences, 9.5% to 10% seen once; the top ten hold 3% to 4%. The sequenced material came from PBMCs or a T cell subset sorted from them (not recorded which). The receptors originated from a man between 18 and 29 years old who had mild COVID-19 (a few samples of this study predate the infection). Cell type and time point are not known.

The V and J genes are TRBV5-1 and TRBJ1-5, with D maybe TRBD1 (6 bases). The CDR3 is made up of 16 amino acids. Per the germline V gene, CDR1 is SGHRS and CDR2 is YFSETQ. V dropped 0 bases and J dropped 3 bases, with 13 bases sitting between them. The CDR3 sequence is CASSLGTADYNQPQHF. The CDR3 nucleotides are TGCGCCAGCAGCTTGGGGACAGCTGATTACAATCAGCCCCAGCATTTT. The complete variable domain, with remaining parts taken from reference TRBV5-1 and TRBJ1-5, reads KAGVTQTPRYLIKTRGQQVTLSCSPISGHRSVSWYQQTPGQGLQFLFEYFSETQRNKGNFPGRFSGRQFSNSRSEMNVSTLELGDSALYLCASSLGTADYNQPQHFGDGTRLSIL.

This clonotype was seen at least ten times. This sequence joins TRBV5-1 and TRBJ2-1; TRBD1 aligns across 10 bases. J was trimmed by 5 bases and V by 3 bases; bases with no gene match: 8. This CDR3 contains 16 residues. In germline, CDR1 is SGHRS, CDR2 YFSETQ. The CDR3 reads CASSSMGTGVDNEQFF. CDR3 DNA sequence: TGCGCCAGCAGCTCGATGGGGACAGGGGTTGACAATGAGCAGTTCTTC.

This clonotype was observed a few times. The gene calls are TRBV7-9 and TRBJ1-2; weak D call: TRBD1 (6 bases). The CDR3 extends over 12 amino acids. The V gene lost 5 bases and the J gene lost 7 bases, with 11 bases spanning the gap. The germline V gene has CDR1 SEHNR and CDR2 FQNEAQ (reference sequence). The CDR3 DNA reads TGTGCCAGCAGCCCTCGAGGGGGTGGCTACACCTTC. This translates into CASSPRGGGYTF.

CDR3 protein: CASSQATVDGYTF. Written as DNA, the CDR3 is TGCGCCAGCAGCCAAGCCACAGTTGATGGCTACACCTTC. This chain links TRBV4-3 with TRBJ1-2; D unresolved. CDR1 and CDR2 from the germline V gene are LGHNA and YSLEER. Trimming cost V 1 base and J 6 bases, with 9 bases left between them. The CDR3 runs to 13 residues.

The V gene is TRBV20-1, the J gene TRBJ2-3; TRBD2 matches 8 bases. Germline-derived CDR1 and CDR2 are DFQATT and SNEGSKA (reference sequence). There are 15 residues in the CDR3. Trimming removed 6 bases from V and 8 bases from J; junction bases left unmatched: 16. The CDR3 spells CSAPRSVAGFGTQYF. For the CDR3, the DNA is TGCAGTGCCCCCCGGTCAGTAGCGGGGTTTGGTACGCAGTATTTT.

CDR3 sequence reads: CASRLSGPYNEQFF. CDR3 DNA sequence: TGTGCCAGCAGACTAAGTGGGCCCTACAATGAGCAGTTCTTC. This chain joins TRBV7-9 and TRBJ2-1; no reliable D call. The CDR3 runs to 14 residues. Trimming took off 6 bases at V and 2 bases at J, with 11 bases between the two ends. Germline V gene sequence: CDR1 SEHNR, CDR2 FQNEAQ (reference sequence).

This clonotype has at least ten counts. CDR3 sequence reads: CASSQLPAASGGVHNEQFF. CDR3 DNA: TGCGCCAGCAGCCAACTCCCGGCAGCTAGCGGGGGGGTGCACAATGAGCAGTTCTTC. The J gene is TRBJ2-1, the V gene TRBV4-1; TRBD2 matches at 12 bases. Germline CDR1 reads MGHRA; CDR2 reads YSYEKL. Losses at the gene ends were 2 bases for V and 5 bases for J; bases not matched to a gene: 13. The CDR3 has 19 amino acids.

In this sample, this clonotype turned up a few times. This sequence joins TRBV7-2 and TRBJ1-5, with D possibly matching TRBD1 (6 bases). V was pared by 1 base and J by 7 bases, with 11 bases between. The CDR3 runs to 14 residues. Germline assignment: CDR1 SGHTA and CDR2 FQGNSA. The CDR3 protein is CASSLGGLIQPQHF. The CDR3 bases are TGTGCCAGCAGCTTAGGGGGGCTGATACAGCCCCAGCATTTT.